This is a list of T cell receptor beta chains from one sample in a study of blood T cell repertoires in COVID-19. Some clones are missing from TCRdb's copy, which holds only in-frame ones; the method was immunoSEQ multiplex PCR. In the table there are some 130,000 clones, less than 90% of which are singletons. The sequencing input was peripheral blood. These receptors were obtained from a woman aged 30 to 39 who had recovered from COVID-19. CDR3s include the opening cysteine and the closing phenylalanine or tryptophan. The D gene is left open where the match is weak. Some rows have no size entry. The others give once, few or many, or a class for an expanded clone.

>TRBJ2-1|.|.|TRBV30
CAWSVLSGLYNEQFF
TGTGCCTGGAGTGTTCTGTCAGGATTATACAATGAGCAGTTCTTC
>TRBJ2-1|TRBD2|.|TRBV19
CASSIGDQRGGYVTYNEQFF
TGTGCCAGTAGTATTGGGGATCAGCGGGGGGGCTACGTAACTTACAATGAGCAGTTCTTC
>TRBJ2-5|.|once|TRBV5-6
CASSLASLETQYF
TGTGCCAGCAGCTTGGCCTCACTGGAGACCCAGTACTTC
>TRBJ2-3|TRBD2|once|TRBV18
CASSPPLAGKDTQYF
TGTGCCAGCTCACCACCGCTAGCGGGAAAAGATACGCAGTATTTT
>TRBJ2-1|.|.|TRBV7-2
CASSFRPGLEQFF
TGTGCCAGCAGCTTTCGACCGGGACTCGAGCAGTTCTTC
>TRBJ2-2|.|.|TRBV28
CASSLRASNTGELFF
TGTGCCAGCAGTTTGAGGGCGTCGAACACCGGGGAGCTGTTTTTT
>TRBJ2-5|.|once|TRBV7-8
CASSLVVWRETQYF
TGTGCCAGCAGCTTAGTGGTTTGGAGGGAGACCCAGTACTTC
>TRBJ2-7|TRBD1|.|TRBV6-5
CASSPRDRAYEQYF
TGTGCCAGCAGTCCCCGGGACAGGGCGTACGAGCAGTACTTC
>TRBJ1-1|.|.|TRBV7-2
CASSLGVGRGTEAFF
TGTGCCAGCAGCTTAGGGGTCGGTCGGGGGACTGAAGCTTTCTTT
>TRBJ1-6|.|.|TRBV28
CAGSGGTRNSPLHF
TGTGCCGGGTCCGGGGGTACGAGGAATTCACCCCTCCACTTT
>TRBJ2-1|.|.|TRBV21-1
CAPRQGLARRDEQFF
TGTGCCCCGAGACAAGGGCTAGCGCGAAGGGATGAGCAGTTCTTC
>TRBJ1-5|.|once|TRBV25-1
CASSQALEEPQHF
TGTGCCAGCAGTCAAGCGCTAGAGGAGCCCCAGCATTTT
>TRBJ2-5|TRBD2|.|TRBV7-3
CASSLRGAGVFAETQYF
TGTGCCAGCAGCCTACGGGGAGCGGGGGTTTTCGCAGAGACCCAGTACTTC
>TRBJ1-5|.|.|TRBV30
CAWMPGKGNQPQHF
TGTGCCTGGATGCCAGGGAAAGGCAATCAGCCCCAGCATTTT
>TRBJ1-6|TRBD1|.|TRBV2
CASSADRGRSPLHF
TGTGCCAGCAGCGCAGACAGGGGGCGTTCACCCCTCCACTTT
>TRBJ2-7|.|.|TRBV29-1
CSVEGDWGGQYF
TGCAGCGTTGAAGGTGATTGGGGCGGGCAGTACTTC
>TRBJ1-5|TRBD1|once|TRBV6-2/TRBV6-3
CASSKLGQGHQPQHF
TGTGCCAGCAGTAAACTCGGACAGGGGCATCAGCCCCAGCATTTT
>TRBJ2-3|.|.|TRBV3-1/TRBV3-2
CASSQRDTQYF
TGTGCCAGCAGCCAACGAGATACGCAGTATTTT
>TRBJ1-1|.|.|TRBV7-8
CASSLRGAGEAFF
TGTGCCAGCAGCCTGCGGGGGGCCGGTGAAGCTTTCTTT
>TRBJ2-7|TRBD1|.|TRBV27
CASSFERTGNYEQYF
TGTGCCAGCAGCTTCGAACGGACAGGCAACTACGAGCAGTACTTC
>TRBJ2-1|TRBD2|.|TRBV11-2
CASMAGGPINEQFF
TGTGCCAGCATGGCGGGGGGGCCCATCAATGAGCAGTTCTTC
>TRBJ1-6|.|.|TRBV5-5
CASRTSQGGNNSPLHF
TGTGCCAGCAGAACCTCCCAGGGAGGGAATAATTCACCCCTCCACTTT
>TRBJ2-3|TRBD1|.|TRBV7-9
CASSQGQGSDTQYF
TGTGCCAGCAGCCAGGGACAGGGCTCAGATACGCAGTATTTT
>TRBJ2-7|TRBD1|.|TRBV29-1
CSVYRDRHYEQYF
TGCAGCGTTTACCGGGACAGACACTACGAGCAGTACTTC
>TRBJ1-1|.|.|TRBV5-1
CASSLTTNTEAFF
TGCGCCAGCAGCCTGACTACGAACACTGAAGCTTTCTTT
>TRBJ1-6|.|.|TRBV5-5
CASSTDRNNSPLHF
TGTGCCAGCAGCACCGACAGGAATAATTCACCCCTCCACTTT
>TRBJ1-4|.|.|TRBV27
CASSLRYKLFF
TGTGCCAGCAGTTTACGGTACAAACTGTTTTTT
>TRBJ2-5|TRBD2|.|TRBV2
CASKILAGAQETQYF
TGTGCCAGCAAGATCCTAGCGGGGGCTCAAGAGACCCAGTACTTC
>TRBJ2-7|TRBD1|.|TRBV29-1
CSVRTGTTYEQYF
TGCAGCGTACGGACAGGAACTACCTACGAGCAGTACTTC
>TRBJ1-1|.|.|TRBV5-4
CASSTEQTMNTEAFF
TGTGCCAGCAGTACAGAACAGACCATGAACACTGAAGCTTTCTTT
>TRBJ1-4|TRBD1|.|TRBV29-1
CSVEYRGGAANEKLFF
TGCAGCGTTGAGTATCGAGGGGGCGCAGCTAATGAAAAACTGTTTTTT
>TRBJ2-7|.|.|TRBV3-1/TRBV3-2
CASSQPDIAYEQYF
TGTGCCAGCAGCCAACCCGACATAGCCTACGAGCAGTACTTC
>TRBJ2-5|TRBD2|.|TRBV5-4
CASSPSGGLVETQYF
TGTGCCAGCAGCCCCAGCGGGGGACTAGTGGAGACCCAGTACTTC
>TRBJ2-7|.|.|TRBV27
CASSSGGFQRVIRGYEQYF
TGTGCCAGCAGTTCCGGGGGTTTTCAGCGGGTAATCCGTGGCTACGAGCAGTACTTC
>TRBJ1-2|.|.|TRBV29-1
CSVEEGGRIGYTF
TGCAGCGTTGAAGAGGGAGGTCGTATAGGCTACACCTTC
>TRBJ2-1|TRBD2|.|TRBV5-1
CASSLGLAGDEQFF
TGCGCCAGCAGCTTAGGACTAGCGGGAGATGAGCAGTTCTTC
>TRBJ1-6|.|.|TRBV27
CASRRLDRTNSPLHF
TGTGCCAGCAGACGACTCGACAGGACTAATTCACCCCTCCACTTT
>TRBJ2-2|.|.|TRBV5-1
CASSPPSRGDTGELFF
TGCGCCAGCAGCCCGCCTTCTCGCGGGGACACCGGGGAGCTGTTTTTT
>TRBJ1-4|.|.|TRBV6-5
CASGGDIREKLFF
TGTGCCAGCGGAGGGGATATCAGAGAAAAACTGTTTTTT
>TRBJ1-5|.|few|TRBV7-2
CASSLVTGSGNQPQHF
TGTGCCAGCAGCTTAGTTACGGGGAGCGGCAATCAGCCCCAGCATTTT
>TRBJ1-1|.|.|TRBV7-9
CASSLQGTPTEAFF
TGTGCCAGCAGCTTACAGGGAACCCCCACTGAAGCTTTCTTT
>TRBJ1-1|.|.|TRBV15
CATTRLNTEAFF
TGTGCCACCACGCGGTTGAACACTGAAGCTTTCTTT
>TRBJ1-2|TRBD1|.|TRBV10-3
CAISPTGIYGYTF
TGTGCCATCAGCCCGACAGGGATCTATGGCTACACCTTC
>TRBJ1-5|TRBD1|once|TRBV19
CASVGQGSNQPQHF
TGTGCCAGTGTGGGACAGGGAAGCAATCAGCCCCAGCATTTT
>TRBJ1-1|.|.|TRBV5-1
CASALSTGNTEAFF
TGCGCCAGCGCACTCAGCACAGGGAACACTGAAGCTTTCTTT
>TRBJ1-2|.|.|TRBV29-1
CSVGADYGYTF
TGCAGCGTTGGGGCGGACTACGGCTACACCTTC
>TRBJ2-5|TRBD2|.|TRBV27
CASRNLAGLQETQYF
TGTGCCAGCAGGAACTTAGCGGGCCTCCAAGAGACCCAGTACTTC
>TRBJ1-3|TRBD1|.|TRBV7-8
CASRGQGNTIYF
TGTGCCAGCAGAGGACAGGGGAACACCATATATTTT
>TRBJ2-5|.|few|TRBV9
CASSGHRGGGQATQYF
TGTGCCAGCAGCGGACATCGCGGCGGGGGCCAAGCTACCCAGTACTTC
>TRBJ1-5|.|.|TRBV4-1
CASSLLGGPREPQHF
TGCGCCAGCAGCCTCCTGGGAGGGCCGAGGGAGCCCCAGCATTTT
>TRBJ1-1|.|.|TRBV4-1
CASSHKTGVNTEAFF
TGCGCCAGCAGTCACAAGACAGGAGTGAACACTGAAGCTTTCTTT
>TRBJ1-1|.|.|TRBV9
CASSVDTRNTEAFF
TGTGCCAGCAGCGTTGATACACGGAACACTGAAGCTTTCTTT
>TRBJ2-1|.|once|TRBV5-1
CASSLDSLNEQFF
TGCGCCAGCAGCTTGGATTCCCTCAATGAGCAGTTCTTC
>TRBJ1-2|TRBD1|.|TRBV6-5
CASTRDGQGNYGYTF
TGTGCCAGCACCCGAGACGGACAGGGCAACTATGGCTACACCTTC